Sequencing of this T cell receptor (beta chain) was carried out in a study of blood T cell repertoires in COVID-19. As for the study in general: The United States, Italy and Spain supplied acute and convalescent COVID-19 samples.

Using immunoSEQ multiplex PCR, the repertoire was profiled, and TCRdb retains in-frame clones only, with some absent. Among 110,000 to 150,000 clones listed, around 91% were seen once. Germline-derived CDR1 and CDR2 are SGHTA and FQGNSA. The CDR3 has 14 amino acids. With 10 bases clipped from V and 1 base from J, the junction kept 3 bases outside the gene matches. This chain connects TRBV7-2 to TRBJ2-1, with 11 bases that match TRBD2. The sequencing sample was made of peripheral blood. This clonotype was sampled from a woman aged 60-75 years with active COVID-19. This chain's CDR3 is CATTSGSSYNEQFF. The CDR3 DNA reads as TGTGCCACTACTAGCGGGAGTTCCTACAATGAGCAGTTCTTC.